This TCR beta chain emerged from a study of early T cells in non-severe SARS-CoV-2 infection. In the study overall: The input, bulk RNA from unsorted whole blood, was sequenced, and chains were unpaired. Study conclusions and caveats: VDJdb-based matching was biased toward anti-spike CD8 responses and missed private and CD4 specificities.

Of note for this clonotype: The antigen is not known.

Individually, cDNA molecules had unique molecular identifiers attached to them. From the 5' RACE reads, TCRdb called clonotypes with MiXCR, one entry per CDR3 protein. Of some 80,000 distinct CDR3 sequences detected, roughly 12% appear once; the ten largest clones hold approximately 6.1%. The CDR3 is made up of 14 amino acids. V gave up 6 bases and J gave up 6 bases, with 19 bases separating them. Germline-derived CDR1 and CDR2 are SGDLS and YYNGEE. The sample was whole blood. The clonotype originates from an adult who was a healthcare worker with PCR-confirmed SARS-CoV-2 infection or an uninfected control (not recorded which). The chain has TRBV9 and TRBJ2-7; perhaps D is TRBD1 or TRBD2 (5 bases each). The CDR3 region has the DNA TGTGCCAGCACGCCGGGACCCGGATCCCTCGAGCAGTACTTC. Its translation: CASTPGPGSLEQYF.